This T cell receptor beta chain was observed in a study of shared clonotypes between healthy human individuals. Turning to the study itself: The composition of the donors was two women and a few men aged 18 to 49.

Several immunoSEQ plates held equal portions of the genomic DNA taken from each subset. Here immunoSEQ multiplex PCR was the method, and the copy in TCRdb shows in-frame clones only, minus some. The sample lists millions of clones; approximately 95% were seen once. Germline V CDR1 and CDR2: SGDLS, YYNGEE. The CDR3 length is 16 residues. The V and J ends lost 4 bases and 8 bases, in that order; junction bases with no gene match: 15. Naivety among CD8 cells was defined by CD45RO negativity and positive CCR7 selection, thereby excluding terminally differentiated effector memory CD45RA+ cells. Material: naive CD8+ T cells sorted from blood. The V and J genes are TRBV9 and TRBJ2-1; 7 bases are a match to TRBD1. The TCR comes from a young man in good health. The DNA of the CDR3 is TGTGCCAGCAGCCCCAACAGGGGACAGTCTCCCCATGAGCAGTTCTTC. The encoded protein is CASSPNRGQSPHEQFF.